A selection of T cell receptor beta chains follows, all from one sample in a study of shared clonotypes between healthy human individuals. Method: immunoSEQ multiplex PCR; TCRdb's copy keeps in-frame clones and lacks some. The repertoire has 660,000 or so clones, roughly 96% of them found once; the top ten carry 0.11%. The specimen sequenced was naive CD8+ T cells sorted from blood. The receptors come from a woman younger than 45 in good health. CDR3s include the opening cysteine and the closing phenylalanine or tryptophan. Fields, in order: V gene, D gene, clone size, J gene, CDR3 protein, CDR3 DNA. A D gene is named only where the DNA matches it firmly. Some rows have no size entry. The others give once, few or many, or a class for an expanded clone.

>TRBV28|NA|NA|TRBJ2-7
CASSQTTVSYEQYF
TGTGCCAGCAGTCAGACCACAGTGTCCTACGAGCAGTACTTC
>TRBV14|NA|NA|TRBJ2-1
CASSRGRASSYNEQFF
TGTGCCAGCAGCCGGGGAAGGGCAAGCTCCTACAATGAGCAGTTCTTC
>TRBV13|NA|NA|TRBJ2-3
CASSLGGWDMDTQYF
TGTGCCAGCAGCTTGGGGGGCTGGGACATGGATACGCAGTATTTT
>TRBV29-1|NA|NA|TRBJ1-1
CSVEWGEAFF
TGCAGCGTTGAGTGGGGGGAAGCTTTCTTT
>TRBV29-1|TRBD2|NA|TRBJ2-7
CSVGGGSSYEQYF
TGCAGCGTTGGTGGCGGGAGCTCCTACGAGCAGTACTTC
>TRBV7-9|TRBD2|NA|TRBJ2-1
CASSAISGRAHEQFF
TGTGCCAGCAGCGCCATTAGCGGGAGGGCCCATGAGCAGTTCTTC
>TRBV11-2|TRBD1|NA|TRBJ2-3
CASSLGDRDSSTDTQYF
TGTGCCAGCAGCTTAGGGGACCGGGACAGTAGCACAGATACGCAGTATTTT
>TRBV7-9|NA|NA|TRBJ2-7
CASSLAAYEQYF
TGTGCCAGCAGCTTAGCCGCATACGAGCAGTACTTC
>TRBV28|NA|NA|TRBJ2-7
CASSPNSALGFHEQYF
TGTGCCAGCAGTCCAAACAGCGCACTCGGGTTCCACGAGCAGTACTTC
>TRBV4-1|NA|NA|TRBJ1-2
CASSQDNMADQTNYGYTF
TGCGCCAGCAGCCAAGATAATATGGCGGACCAAACTAACTATGGCTACACCTTC
>TRBV7-8|NA|NA|TRBJ2-7
CASSLQGLAPYEQYF
TGTGCCAGCAGCTTACAGGGACTCGCTCCCTACGAGCAGTACTTC
>TRBV11-2|NA|NA|TRBJ1-4
CASSLARGGEKLFF
TGTGCCAGCAGCTTAGCCAGGGGCGGGGAAAAACTGTTTTTT
>TRBV11-2|TRBD1|NA|TRBJ1-2
CASSLGPGGGSAYYGYTF
TGTGCCAGCAGCTTAGGGCCAGGGGGCGGAAGTGCTTACTATGGCTACACCTTC
>TRBV5-8|NA|NA|TRBJ1-5
CASSLARREGFQPQHF
TGTGCCAGCAGCTTGGCCCGACGGGAAGGGTTCCAGCCCCAGCATTTT
>TRBV9|TRBD2|NA|TRBJ2-7
CASSPGGDGYEQYF
TGTGCCAGCAGCCCCGGGGGGGACGGCTACGAGCAGTACTTC
>TRBV7-8|NA|once|TRBJ2-5
CASRNTGSGQETQYF
TGTGCCAGCAGGAATACAGGGTCGGGGCAAGAGACCCAGTACTTC
>TRBV7-9|NA|NA|TRBJ2-7
CASSFVDFPSYEQYF
TGTGCCAGCAGCTTCGTGGACTTCCCTTCCTACGAGCAGTACTTC
>TRBV28|NA|once|TRBJ1-4
CASDGGGNEKLFF
TGTGCCAGCGACGGGGGCGGGAATGAAAAACTGTTTTTT
>TRBV13|NA|few|TRBJ1-1
CASSWGNTEAFF
TGTGCCAGCAGCTGGGGGAACACTGAAGCTTTCTTT
>TRBV7-9|NA|NA|TRBJ2-7
CASSPKDYPTYEQYF
TGTGCCAGCAGCCCTAAGGACTACCCAACCTACGAGCAGTACTTC
>TRBV16|TRBD2|NA|TRBJ2-7
CASSELAGREQYF
TGTGCCAGCAGCGAGCTAGCGGGACGCGAGCAGTACTTC
>TRBV7-8|TRBD2|NA|TRBJ2-3
CASSLTSGRYTDTQYF
TGTGCCAGCAGCTTGACTAGCGGGAGGTACACAGATACGCAGTATTTT
>TRBV13|TRBD1|NA|TRBJ1-1
CASSFLDRANTEAFF
TGTGCCAGCAGCTTCTTGGACAGGGCGAACACTGAAGCTTTCTTT
>TRBV19|NA|NA|TRBJ2-2
CASSILPTGELFF
TGTGCCAGTAGTATTCTCCCCACCGGGGAGCTGTTTTTT
>TRBV7-3|TRBD1|NA|TRBJ2-3
CASSLSTGSTDTQYF
TGTGCCAGCAGCTTATCGACAGGGAGCACAGATACGCAGTATTTT
>TRBV15|TRBD2|NA|TRBJ2-1
CATSRVIAGTNEQFF
TGTGCCACCAGCAGAGTCATAGCGGGAACAAATGAGCAGTTCTTC
>TRBV9|NA|NA|TRBJ2-3
CASSSDSITDTQYF
TGTGCCAGCAGCTCAGACAGCATCACAGATACGCAGTATTTT
>TRBV5-1|TRBD1|NA|TRBJ2-7
CASSAYRGTYEQYF
TGCGCCAGCAGCGCGTACAGGGGGACCTACGAGCAGTACTTC
>TRBV19|NA|NA|TRBJ1-2
CASSPGLHYGYTF
TGTGCCAGTAGCCCCGGTCTTCACTATGGCTACACCTTC
>TRBV28|NA|few|TRBJ1-1
CASSFGRWNTEAFF
TGTGCCAGCAGTTTCGGGCGCTGGAACACTGAAGCTTTCTTT
>TRBV10-3|NA|NA|TRBJ2-7
CAISVGGTAYEQYF
TGTGCCATCAGTGTAGGGGGGACGGCCTACGAGCAGTACTTC
>TRBV5-6|NA|NA|TRBJ2-7
CASTKGGFDYEQYF
TGTGCCAGCACCAAGGGGGGATTTGACTACGAGCAGTACTTC
>TRBV23-1|NA|NA|TRBJ1-5
CASSQSNLKGRAVQPQHF
TGCGCCAGCAGTCAATCAAACCTGAAAGGCAGGGCGGTACAGCCCCAGCATTTT
>TRBV7-9|TRBD2|NA|TRBJ2-3
CASIGREGRPDTQYF
TGTGCCAGCATCGGGCGGGAGGGCCGCCCAGATACGCAGTATTTT
>TRBV28|TRBD1|NA|TRBJ2-7
CASSSRDSDYEQYF
TGTGCCAGCAGTTCACGGGACAGCGACTACGAGCAGTACTTC
>TRBV11-2|TRBD2|NA|TRBJ2-1
CASSSKTSGSWDEQFF
TGTGCCAGCAGCTCAAAGACTAGCGGGAGTTGGGATGAGCAGTTCTTC
>TRBV5-5|TRBD2|once|TRBJ2-7
CASSLVLSGSYEQYF
TGTGCCAGCAGCTTGGTCCTTAGCGGGTCCTACGAGCAGTACTTC
>TRBV19|NA|NA|TRBJ2-2
CASSTLHVTGELFF
TGTGCCAGTAGTACCCTGCACGTCACCGGGGAGCTGTTTTTT
>TRBV11-3|NA|NA|TRBJ2-7
CASSLDRTSLEQYF
TGTGCCAGCAGCTTAGATAGGACGAGTCTCGAGCAGTACTTC
>TRBV27|TRBD2|NA|TRBJ2-1
CASIPAGVGEQFF
TGTGCCAGCATACCAGCGGGAGTGGGTGAGCAGTTCTTC